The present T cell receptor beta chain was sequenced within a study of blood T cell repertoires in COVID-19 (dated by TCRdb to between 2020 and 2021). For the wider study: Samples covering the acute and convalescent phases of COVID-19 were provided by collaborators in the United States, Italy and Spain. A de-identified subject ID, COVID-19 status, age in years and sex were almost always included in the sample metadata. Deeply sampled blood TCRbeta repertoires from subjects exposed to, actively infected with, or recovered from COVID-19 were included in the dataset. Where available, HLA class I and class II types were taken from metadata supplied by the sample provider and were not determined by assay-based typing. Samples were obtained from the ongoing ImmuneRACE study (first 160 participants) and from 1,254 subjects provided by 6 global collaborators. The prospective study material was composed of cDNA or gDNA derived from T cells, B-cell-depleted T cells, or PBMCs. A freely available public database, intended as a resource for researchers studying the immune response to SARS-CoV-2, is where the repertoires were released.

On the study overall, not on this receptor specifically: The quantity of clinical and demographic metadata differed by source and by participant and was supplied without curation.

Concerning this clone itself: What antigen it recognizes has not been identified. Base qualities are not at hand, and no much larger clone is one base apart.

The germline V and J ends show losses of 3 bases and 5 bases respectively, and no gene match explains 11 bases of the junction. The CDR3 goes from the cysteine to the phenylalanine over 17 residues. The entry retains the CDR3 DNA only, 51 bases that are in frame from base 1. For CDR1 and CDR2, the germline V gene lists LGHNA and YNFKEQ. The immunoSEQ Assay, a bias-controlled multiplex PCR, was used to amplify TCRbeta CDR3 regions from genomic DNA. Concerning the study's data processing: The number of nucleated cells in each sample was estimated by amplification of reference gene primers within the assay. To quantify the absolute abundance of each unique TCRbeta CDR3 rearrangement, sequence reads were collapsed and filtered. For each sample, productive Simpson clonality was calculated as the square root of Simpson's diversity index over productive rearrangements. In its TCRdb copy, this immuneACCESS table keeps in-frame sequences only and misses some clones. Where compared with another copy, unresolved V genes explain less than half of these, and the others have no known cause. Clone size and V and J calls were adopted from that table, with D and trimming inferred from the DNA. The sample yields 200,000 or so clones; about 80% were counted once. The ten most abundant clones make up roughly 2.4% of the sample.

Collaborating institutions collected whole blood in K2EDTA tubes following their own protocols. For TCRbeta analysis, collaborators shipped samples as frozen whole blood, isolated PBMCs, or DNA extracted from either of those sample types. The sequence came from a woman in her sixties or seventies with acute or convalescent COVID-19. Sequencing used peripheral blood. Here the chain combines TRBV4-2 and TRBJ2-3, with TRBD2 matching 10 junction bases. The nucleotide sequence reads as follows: TGTGCCAGCAGCCAGGTGGGACTAGCGACGCAGGGAGATACGCAGTATTTT. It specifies CASSQVGLATQGDTQYF.